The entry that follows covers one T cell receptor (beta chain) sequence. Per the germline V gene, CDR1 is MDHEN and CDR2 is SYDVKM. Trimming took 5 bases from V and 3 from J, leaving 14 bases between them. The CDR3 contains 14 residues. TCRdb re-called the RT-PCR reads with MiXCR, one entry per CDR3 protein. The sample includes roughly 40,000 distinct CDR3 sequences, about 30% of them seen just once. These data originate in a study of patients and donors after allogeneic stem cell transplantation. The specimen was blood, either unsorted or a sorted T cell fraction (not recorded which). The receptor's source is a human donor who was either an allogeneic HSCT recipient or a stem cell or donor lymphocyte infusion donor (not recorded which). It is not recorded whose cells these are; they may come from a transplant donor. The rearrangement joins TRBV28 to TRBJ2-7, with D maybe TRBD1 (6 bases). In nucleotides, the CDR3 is TGTGCCAGCAGTCCAACAGGGATCCGCTACGAGCAGTACTTC. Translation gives CASSPTGIRYEQYF.